The 5 T cell receptor beta chains presented below share a single source sample, sequenced in a study of blood T cell repertoires in COVID-19. The data were produced by immunoSEQ multiplex PCR, yet TCRdb's version contains in-frame clones alone and is incomplete. The sample shows fewer than 350,000 clones, approximately 90% of them seen only once. The sequenced sample consisted of peripheral blood. Every receptor here comes from a woman aged 25-40 years with COVID-19, enrolled during active disease.

V usage is TRBV5-6 and J usage is TRBJ2-7; 8 nucleotides match TRBD2. The CDR3 is 15 amino acids. V dropped 5 bases and J dropped 7; count of bases not matched to a gene: 14. CDR1 is SGHDT, CDR2 YYEEEE, per germline. The CDR3 is CASRLFGGARREQYF. The CDR3 coding sequence is TGTGCCAGCAGACTCTTCGGGGGGGCGCGCCGGGAGCAGTACTTC.

The chain recombines TRBV6-6 with TRBJ1-2, with TRBD1 matching over 8 bases. Trimming cost V 10 bases and J 2 bases; bases outside gene matches: 6. Germline V gene sequence: CDR1 MNHNY, CDR2 SVGAGI (reference sequence). The CDR3 spans 13 residues. The CDR3 nucleotides are TGTGCCACAAAAAGGACAGGGAACTATGGCTACACCTTC. This codes for CATKRTGNYGYTF.

The chain uses TRBV10-3 and TRBJ2-3; TRBD2 aligns across 8 bases. Per the germline V gene, CDR1 is ENHRY and CDR2 is SYGVKD. V was clipped by 3 bases and J by 1 base; unmatched bases: 6. The length of the CDR3 is 16 residues. CDR3 in amino acids: CAISDPRAGGTDTQYF. The CDR3 bases are TGTGCCATCAGTGACCCGAGAGCGGGGGGCACAGATACGCAGTATTTT.

This sequence joins TRBV18 and TRBJ2-5; TRBD1 might be the D (5 bases). The germline V gene encodes CDR1 KGHSH and CDR2 LQKENI. V gave up 4 bases and J gave up 2 bases, with 8 bases separating them. This CDR3 is 13 amino acids long. Here the CDR3 DNA reads TGTGCCAGCTCACAGGGGCAACAAGAGACCCAGTACTTC. It encodes CASSQGQQETQYF.

In this sample, this clone turned up a few times. The chain has TRBV7-6 and TRBJ1-1; D not resolved. The V end lost 2 bases, the J end lost 6 bases, and 19 bases lay between the germline ends. This CDR3 is 16 amino acids long. Germline-derived CDR1 and CDR2 are SGHVS and FNYEAQ. Here the CDR3 reads CASSLTLVGVYSEAFF. The CDR3 DNA is TGTGCCAGCAGCTTAACCCTGGTCGGGGTATACTCTGAAGCTTTCTTT.